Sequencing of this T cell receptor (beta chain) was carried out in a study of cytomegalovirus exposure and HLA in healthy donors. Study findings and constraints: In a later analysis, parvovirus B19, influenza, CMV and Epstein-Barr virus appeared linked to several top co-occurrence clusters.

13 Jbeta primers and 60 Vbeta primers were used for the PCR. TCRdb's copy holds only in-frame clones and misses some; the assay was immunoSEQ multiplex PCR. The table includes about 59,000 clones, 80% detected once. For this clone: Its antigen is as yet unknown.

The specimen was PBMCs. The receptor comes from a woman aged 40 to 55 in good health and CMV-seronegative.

CDR3: CSATSGNNEQFF. The CDR3 DNA sequence: TGCAGCGCCACTAGCGGGAACAATGAGCAGTTCTTC. The rearrangement links TRBV29-1 to TRBJ2-1; 10 bases align to TRBD2. The V segment lost 7 bases and the J segment 5 bases; nucleotides outside the gene matches: 2. Germline V lookup: CDR1 SQVTM, CDR2 ANQGSEA. This CDR3 has 12 amino acids.